A selection of T cell receptor beta chains follows, all from one sample in a study of T-cell memory formation after mild COVID-19. From the 5' RACE reads, TCRdb called clonotypes with MiXCR, one entry per CDR3 protein. In the table there are approximately 150,000 distinct CDR3 sequences, 5.5% to 7% of which are singletons. The sequenced material came from PBMCs or a T cell subset sorted from them (not recorded which). Receptors originate from an adult woman who had mild COVID-19 (a few samples of this study predate the infection). Cell type and time point are not known. Each CDR3 is given with its conserved first and last residue. The D gene is left open where the match is weak. The size entry is marked missing in some rows and otherwise reads once, few, many or a size class.

V gene: TRBV6-5; clone size: many; D gene: NA; J gene: TRBJ1-2; CDR3 DNA: TGTGCCAGCGCCGATCCGGGGGGGTCGAAGTATGGCTACACCTTC; CDR3 protein: CASADPGGSKYGYTF
V gene: TRBV10-3; clone size: NA; D gene: NA; J gene: TRBJ2-3; CDR3 DNA: TGTGCCACCGATAGGGACGGCACAGATACGCAGTATTTT; CDR3 protein: CATDRDGTDTQYF
V gene: TRBV9; clone size: NA; D gene: NA; J gene: TRBJ2-7; CDR3 DNA: TGTGCCAGCAGCGTAAGGGCAGGGACGTACGAGCAGTACTTC; CDR3 protein: CASSVRAGTYEQYF
V gene: TRBV19; clone size: NA; D gene: NA; J gene: TRBJ1-2; CDR3 DNA: TGTGCCAGTAGTATTGGGGGATACGATGGCTACACCTTC; CDR3 protein: CASSIGGYDGYTF
V gene: TRBV27; clone size: NA; D gene: NA; J gene: TRBJ2-7; CDR3 DNA: TGTGCGAGATCGCTGAGCTACGAGCAGTACTTC; CDR3 protein: CARSLSYEQYF
V gene: TRBV7-8; clone size: few; D gene: TRBD2; J gene: TRBJ2-3; CDR3 DNA: TGTGCCAGCAGCCCGACTAGCGGGAGAGAAGACACAGATACGCAGTATTTT; CDR3 protein: CASSPTSGREDTDTQYF
V gene: TRBV28; clone size: many; D gene: NA; J gene: TRBJ2-7; CDR3 DNA: TGTGCCAGCAGTGGGGGTTTGGCGGCATCCTACGAGCAGTACTTC; CDR3 protein: CASSGGLAASYEQYF
V gene: TRBV9; clone size: few; D gene: NA; J gene: TRBJ1-1; CDR3 DNA: TGTGCCAGCAGCGTAGATGGGTGGGGGGGCACTGAAGCTTTCTTT; CDR3 protein: CASSVDGWGGTEAFF
V gene: TRBV5-4; clone size: NA; D gene: TRBD1; J gene: TRBJ1-4; CDR3 DNA: TGTGCCAGCGGCTTGCTCGGGACAGGGGGCACAACTAATGAAAAACTGTTTTTT; CDR3 protein: CASGLLGTGGTTNEKLFF
V gene: TRBV29-1; clone size: many; D gene: NA; J gene: TRBJ2-1; CDR3 DNA: TGCAGCGTTGAATCCCCTATCTACAATGAGCAGTTCTTC; CDR3 protein: CSVESPIYNEQFF
V gene: TRBV6-2/TRBV6-3; clone size: NA; D gene: TRBD1; J gene: TRBJ1-4; CDR3 DNA: TGTGCCAGCAGGGGACAGCTAACTACAACTAATGAAAAACTGTTTTTT; CDR3 protein: CASRGQLTTTNEKLFF
V gene: TRBV6-4; clone size: many; D gene: NA; J gene: TRBJ2-3; CDR3 DNA: TGTGCCAGCAGGGCATCTGCAGATACGCAGTATTTT; CDR3 protein: CASRASADTQYF
V gene: TRBV24-1; clone size: few; D gene: TRBD1; J gene: TRBJ1-5; CDR3 DNA: TGTGCCACCAGTGACCGAGGGACAGGGGGTAGCAATCAGCCCCAGCATTTT; CDR3 protein: CATSDRGTGGSNQPQHF
V gene: TRBV5-1; clone size: many; D gene: NA; J gene: TRBJ1-3; CDR3 DNA: TGCGCCAGCAGTCTCCCGAAAGAAACGTCTGGAAACACCATATATTTT; CDR3 protein: CASSLPKETSGNTIYF
V gene: TRBV4-1; clone size: many; D gene: NA; J gene: TRBJ1-1; CDR3 DNA: TGCGCCAGCAGCCCTGTCGATGGACTGAACACTGAAGCTTTCTTT; CDR3 protein: CASSPVDGLNTEAFF
V gene: TRBV27; clone size: NA; D gene: NA; J gene: TRBJ1-1; CDR3 DNA: TGTGCCAGCAGTCCCATACAGGGGAACACTGAAGCTTTCTTT; CDR3 protein: CASSPIQGNTEAFF
V gene: TRBV30; clone size: NA; D gene: NA; J gene: TRBJ2-7; CDR3 DNA: TGTGCCTGGAGTGAGAAATACGAGCAGTACTTC; CDR3 protein: CAWSEKYEQYF
V gene: TRBV24-1; clone size: many; D gene: TRBD1; J gene: TRBJ2-6; CDR3 DNA: TGTGCCACCGGTCATGGACAGGGGGCTAATGGGGCCAACGTCCTGACTTTC; CDR3 protein: CATGHGQGANGANVLTF
V gene: TRBV5-1; clone size: few; D gene: TRBD1; J gene: TRBJ1-1; CDR3 DNA: TGCGCCAGCAGCTTAAGACAGGGAATCACTGAAGCTTTCTTT; CDR3 protein: CASSLRQGITEAFF
V gene: TRBV12-5; clone size: many; D gene: NA; J gene: TRBJ2-1; CDR3 DNA: TGTGCTAGTGCCCTTCCCAAAGGGGAGCAGTTCTTC; CDR3 protein: CASALPKGEQFF
V gene: TRBV7-9; clone size: NA; D gene: NA; J gene: TRBJ1-1; CDR3 DNA: TGTGCCAGCAGCTTGAGTTCCGGGACATCTGAAGCTTTCTTT; CDR3 protein: CASSLSSGTSEAFF
V gene: TRBV6-2/TRBV6-3; clone size: many; D gene: NA; J gene: TRBJ1-5; CDR3 DNA: TGTGCCAGCAGTTCCCCCTACAGGGTCGGTCAGCCCCAGCATTTT; CDR3 protein: CASSSPYRVGQPQHF
V gene: TRBV5-1; clone size: NA; D gene: NA; J gene: TRBJ2-3; CDR3 DNA: TGCGCCAGCAGCCCCGACGACACGCAGTATTTT; CDR3 protein: CASSPDDTQYF
V gene: TRBV7-9; clone size: many; D gene: NA; J gene: TRBJ2-3; CDR3 DNA: TGTGCCAGCAGCTTGGGTACGCAGTATTTT; CDR3 protein: CASSLGTQYF
V gene: TRBV7-8; clone size: few; D gene: NA; J gene: TRBJ2-6; CDR3 DNA: TGTGCCAGCAGCCTTCAACCATCTTCGGGGTGGGGTAGCTCTGGGGCCAACGTCCTGACTTTC; CDR3 protein: CASSLQPSSGWGSSGANVLTF
V gene: TRBV29-1; clone size: many; D gene: NA; J gene: TRBJ2-5; CDR3 DNA: TGCAGCGTGGCTAAGGGACAAGAGACCCAGTACTTC; CDR3 protein: CSVAKGQETQYF
V gene: TRBV10-3; clone size: NA; D gene: TRBD1; J gene: TRBJ2-7; CDR3 DNA: TGTGCCATCCGCCGGGACAGATCCTACTACGAGCAGTACTTC; CDR3 protein: CAIRRDRSYYEQYF
V gene: TRBV20-1; clone size: many; D gene: NA; J gene: TRBJ2-2; CDR3 DNA: TGCAGTGCTAGAGCCGGACAGACGAACACCGGGGAGCTGTTTTTT; CDR3 protein: CSARAGQTNTGELFF
V gene: TRBV20-1; clone size: many; D gene: NA; J gene: TRBJ2-7; CDR3 DNA: TGCAGTGCTAGAGATAGCTGGAACTACGAGCAGTACTTC; CDR3 protein: CSARDSWNYEQYF
V gene: TRBV27; clone size: many; D gene: TRBD1; J gene: TRBJ1-5; CDR3 DNA: TGTGCCAGCAGTTTGGTTGGGGCAGGGGGGCAGCCCCAGCATTTT; CDR3 protein: CASSLVGAGGQPQHF
V gene: TRBV24-1; clone size: few; D gene: TRBD1; J gene: TRBJ2-1; CDR3 DNA: TGTGCCACCAGTGAGGAACAGGGGGCAAGGTACAATGAGCAGTTCTTC; CDR3 protein: CATSEEQGARYNEQFF
V gene: TRBV6-2/TRBV6-3; clone size: many; D gene: TRBD2; J gene: TRBJ2-7; CDR3 DNA: TGTGCCAGCAGTTACCCGACTAGCGGGATACGAAGCGCGTACGAGCAGTACTTC; CDR3 protein: CASSYPTSGIRSAYEQYF
V gene: TRBV5-1; clone size: many; D gene: TRBD2; J gene: TRBJ2-1; CDR3 DNA: TGCGCCAGCAGCTCCGGGACTAGCGGGAACCCCCGACTTGGTAGTGAGCAGTTCTTC; CDR3 protein: CASSSGTSGNPRLGSEQFF
V gene: TRBV10-3; clone size: many; D gene: TRBD2; J gene: TRBJ2-7; CDR3 DNA: TGTGCCATCAGTCCTAGCGGGGGCTACGAGCAGTACTTC; CDR3 protein: CAISPSGGYEQYF
V gene: TRBV5-1; clone size: many; D gene: NA; J gene: TRBJ1-1; CDR3 DNA: TGCGCCAGCAGTAAGGAGACTCCAGGCGCTGAAGCTTTCTTT; CDR3 protein: CASSKETPGAEAFF
V gene: TRBV7-9; clone size: NA; D gene: TRBD2; J gene: TRBJ2-3; CDR3 DNA: TGTGCCAGCAGCTTAGGGACTAGCGGGGGACCAGATACGCAGTATTTT; CDR3 protein: CASSLGTSGGPDTQYF
V gene: TRBV5-1; clone size: few; D gene: TRBD2; J gene: TRBJ2-1; CDR3 DNA: TGCGCCAGCAGATATAGCGGGGGGGCGGACAATGAGCAGTTCTTC; CDR3 protein: CASRYSGGADNEQFF
V gene: TRBV7-2; clone size: many; D gene: NA; J gene: TRBJ1-1; CDR3 DNA: TGTGCCAACTCCCGGAGCGTGAACACTGAAGCTTTCTTT; CDR3 protein: CANSRSVNTEAFF
V gene: TRBV6-8; clone size: NA; D gene: TRBD1; J gene: TRBJ2-2; CDR3 DNA: TGTGCCAGCAGTCTTAGGGCCCTGACAGGGAGTGGAATCGCGAACACCGGGGAGCTGTTTTTT; CDR3 protein: CASSLRALTGSGIANTGELFF
V gene: TRBV12-3/TRBV12-4; clone size: NA; D gene: TRBD2; J gene: TRBJ2-3; CDR3 DNA: TGTGCCAGCAGTTTTTCGTCCCTAGCGGGGGGCACAGATACGCAGTATTTT; CDR3 protein: CASSFSSLAGGTDTQYF
V gene: TRBV7-7; clone size: many; D gene: NA; J gene: TRBJ2-2; CDR3 DNA: TGTGCCAGCAGCCGCGATCCTGCCGGGGAGCTGTTTTTT; CDR3 protein: CASSRDPAGELFF
V gene: TRBV7-3; clone size: NA; D gene: NA; J gene: TRBJ2-2; CDR3 DNA: TGTGCCAGCAGCTTCGAGGTCACCGGGGAGCTGTTTTTT; CDR3 protein: CASSFEVTGELFF
V gene: TRBV7-7; clone size: many; D gene: NA; J gene: TRBJ2-5; CDR3 DNA: TGTGCCAGCAGAGCTACAGGGGGACTACAAGAGACCCAGTACTTC; CDR3 protein: CASRATGGLQETQYF
V gene: TRBV7-3; clone size: many; D gene: NA; J gene: TRBJ2-7; CDR3 DNA: TGTGCCAGCAGCTTATCTCCCTGGGCGGAGCAGTACTTC; CDR3 protein: CASSLSPWAEQYF
V gene: TRBV20-1; clone size: many; D gene: TRBD1; J gene: TRBJ2-7; CDR3 DNA: TGCAGTGCTAAACCCGGGACAGGGATCTACGAGCAGTACTTC; CDR3 protein: CSAKPGTGIYEQYF
V gene: TRBV12-3/TRBV12-4; clone size: NA; D gene: NA; J gene: TRBJ2-1; CDR3 DNA: TGTGCCAGCAGCCCTCTACAGGGAACCTACAATGAGCAGTTCTTC; CDR3 protein: CASSPLQGTYNEQFF
V gene: TRBV20-1; clone size: many; D gene: TRBD1; J gene: TRBJ2-7; CDR3 DNA: TGCAGTGCTAACTCGGGACAGGCAATTTCCTACGAGCAGTACTTC; CDR3 protein: CSANSGQAISYEQYF
V gene: TRBV7-3; clone size: many; D gene: TRBD2; J gene: TRBJ2-1; CDR3 DNA: TGTGCCAGCAGCTTGGCCCCGGCGGGAGTCAGCAATGAGCAGTTCTTC; CDR3 protein: CASSLAPAGVSNEQFF
V gene: TRBV18; clone size: few; D gene: TRBD1; J gene: TRBJ2-4; CDR3 DNA: TGTGCCAGCTCACCGGGACAGGATAACATTCAGTACTTC; CDR3 protein: CASSPGQDNIQYF
V gene: TRBV5-1; clone size: NA; D gene: NA; J gene: TRBJ1-6; CDR3 DNA: TGCGCCAGCAGCTTGGCTGGGACTTCGGATTCACCCCTCCACTTT; CDR3 protein: CASSLAGTSDSPLHF
V gene: TRBV12-3/TRBV12-4; clone size: many; D gene: TRBD2; J gene: TRBJ2-1; CDR3 DNA: TGTGCCAGCAGTTCGGGGGGACTAGCGGGAGCAAATGAGCAGTTCTTC; CDR3 protein: CASSSGGLAGANEQFF
V gene: TRBV5-1; clone size: many; D gene: NA; J gene: TRBJ2-7; CDR3 DNA: TGCGCCAGCAGCTTGGCGGGGCAGGCCCAGTACTTC; CDR3 protein: CASSLAGQAQYF